Each of the 4 T cell receptor beta chains below was sequenced from the same sample in a study of cytomegalovirus exposure and HLA in healthy donors (dated by TCRdb to about 2017). Libraries were constructed by the immunoSEQ multiplex PCR assay. The multiplex PCR relied on a mix of 60 forward primers for TCR Vbeta segments and 13 reverse primers for TCR Jbeta segments. As stored in TCRdb, this immuneACCESS dataset retains in-frame rearrangements with V and J assigned. A fraction of the clones does not appear; measured against another copy, unresolved V genes explain less than half of the discrepancy, and the remainder lacks a known reason. Present in this sample are hundreds of thousands of clones, about 80% of which were seen just once. The top ten constitute 0.63% of the sample. Sample: PBMCs. Source of these receptors: a man aged 18 to 30 in good health and CMV-seronegative.

The gene calls are TRBV28 and TRBJ2-7, with 9 bases identical to TRBD2. The length of the CDR3 is 15 residues. Germline values: CDR1 MDHEN, CDR2 SYDVKM. With V trimmed by 3 bases and J by 5 bases, 8 bases remained unmatched. CDR3 in amino acids: CASSFAGGGRDEQYF. The CDR3 coding sequence is TGTGCCAGCAGTTTCGCGGGTGGCGGGAGGGACGAGCAGTACTTC. The entire variable domain, with the rest obtained from reference TRBV28 and TRBJ2-7, is as follows: DVKVTQSSRYLVKRTGEKVFLECVQDMDHENMFWYRQDPGLGLRLIYFSYDVKMKEKGDIPEGYSVSREKKERFSLILESASTNQTSMYLCASSFAGGGRDEQYFGPGTRLTVT.

This chain links TRBV12-5 with TRBJ2-3; 12 positions agree with TRBD1. CDR1 is LGHNT and CDR2 is FRNRAP in the germline V gene. This CDR3 region has 16 residues. J lost 6 bases, V lost 0 bases, and 4 bases had no gene match. CDR3 in amino acids: CASGLVLGTGGDTQYF. CDR3 DNA: TGTGCTAGTGGTTTGGTACTAGGGACAGGGGGCGATACGCAGTATTTT.

The V call is TRBV9, the J call TRBJ2-1; TRBD1 matches 8 bases. Unmatched junction bases numbered 13, after V lost 2 bases and J lost 12 bases. The germline gives CDR1 SGDLS, CDR2 YYNGEE. CDR3 length: 15 amino acids. CDR3 DNA sequence: TGTGCCAGCAGCGTCGGAGACAGGGGATTGGAGGGGCAGTTCTTC. Translation gives CASSVGDRGLEGQFF.

The V gene is TRBV29-1, the J gene TRBJ1-1; D unclear. Germline lookup yields CDR1 SQVTM and CDR2 ANQGSEA. This CDR3 has 11 residues. V lost 4 bases and J lost 8, with 11 bases in between. Written as DNA, the CDR3 is TGCAGCGTTGCGAGAGGCCTGGAAGCTTTCTTT. This sequence encodes CSVARGLEAFF.